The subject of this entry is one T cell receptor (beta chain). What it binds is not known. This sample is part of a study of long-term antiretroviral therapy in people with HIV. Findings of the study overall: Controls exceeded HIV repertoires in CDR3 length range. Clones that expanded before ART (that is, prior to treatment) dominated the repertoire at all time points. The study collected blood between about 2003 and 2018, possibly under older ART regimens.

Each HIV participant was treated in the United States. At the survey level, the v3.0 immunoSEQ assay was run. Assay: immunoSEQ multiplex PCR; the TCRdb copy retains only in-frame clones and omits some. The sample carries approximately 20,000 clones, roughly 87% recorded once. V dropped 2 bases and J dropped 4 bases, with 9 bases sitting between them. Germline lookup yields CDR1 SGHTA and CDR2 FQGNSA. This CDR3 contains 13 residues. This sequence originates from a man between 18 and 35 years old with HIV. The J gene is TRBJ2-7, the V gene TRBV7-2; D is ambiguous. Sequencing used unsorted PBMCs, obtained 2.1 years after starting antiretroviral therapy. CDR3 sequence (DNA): TGTGCCAGCAGCTTAAGGACGGATTACGAGCAGTACTTC. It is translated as CASSLRTDYEQYF.